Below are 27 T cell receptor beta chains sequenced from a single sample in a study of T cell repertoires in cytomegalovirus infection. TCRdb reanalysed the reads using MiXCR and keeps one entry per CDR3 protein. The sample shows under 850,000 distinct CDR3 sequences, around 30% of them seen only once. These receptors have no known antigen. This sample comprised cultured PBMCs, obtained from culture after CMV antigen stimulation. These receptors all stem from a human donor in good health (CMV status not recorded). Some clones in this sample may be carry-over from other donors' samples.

The CDR3 sequence: CASSSQTGQSSYEQYF. CDR3 in DNA: TGTGCCAGCAGCTCCCAGACAGGGCAAAGCTCCTACGAGCAGTACTTC. V and J are TRBV7-6 and TRBJ2-7; 7 bases are shared with TRBD1. Germline lookup yields CDR1 SGHVS and CDR2 FNYEAQ. V lost 4 bases and J lost 0; bases outside the gene matches: 9. This CDR3 spans 16 amino acids. The variable domain in full, completed from reference TRBV7-6 and TRBJ2-7, reads GAGVSQSPRYKVTKRGQDVALRCDPISGHVSLYWYRQALGQGPEFLTYFNYEAQQDKSGLPNDRFSAERPEGSISTLTIQRTEQRDSAMYRCASSSQTGQSSYEQYFGPGTRLTVT.

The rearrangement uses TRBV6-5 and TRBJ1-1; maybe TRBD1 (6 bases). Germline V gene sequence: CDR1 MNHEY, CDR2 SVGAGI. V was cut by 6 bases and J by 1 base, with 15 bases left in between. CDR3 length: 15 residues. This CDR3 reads CASRRQGSQNTEAFF. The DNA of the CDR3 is TGTGCCAGCAGACGTCAGGGGTCCCAGAACACTGAAGCTTTCTTT.

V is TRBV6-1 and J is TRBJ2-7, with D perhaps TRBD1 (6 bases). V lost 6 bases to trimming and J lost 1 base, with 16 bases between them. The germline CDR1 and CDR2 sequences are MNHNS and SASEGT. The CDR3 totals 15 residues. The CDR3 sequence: CASSVVGQTSYEQYF. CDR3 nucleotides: TGTGCCAGCAGCGTAGTTGGACAGACGTCCTACGAGCAGTACTTC.

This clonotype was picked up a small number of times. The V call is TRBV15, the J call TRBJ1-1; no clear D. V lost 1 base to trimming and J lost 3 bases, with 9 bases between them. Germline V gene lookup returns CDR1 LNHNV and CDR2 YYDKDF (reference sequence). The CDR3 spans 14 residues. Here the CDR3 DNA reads TGTGCCACCAGCAGAGGAAGAGTCGACACTGAAGCTTTCTTT. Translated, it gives CATSRGRVDTEAFF.

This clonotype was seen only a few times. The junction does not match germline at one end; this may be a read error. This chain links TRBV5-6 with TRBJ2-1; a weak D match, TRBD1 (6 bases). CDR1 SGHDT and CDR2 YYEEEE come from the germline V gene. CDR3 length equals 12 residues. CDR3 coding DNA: TGTGCCAGCAGCTTTGGGGGCCCTATTGTCGTCTTC. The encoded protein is CASSFGGPIVVF.

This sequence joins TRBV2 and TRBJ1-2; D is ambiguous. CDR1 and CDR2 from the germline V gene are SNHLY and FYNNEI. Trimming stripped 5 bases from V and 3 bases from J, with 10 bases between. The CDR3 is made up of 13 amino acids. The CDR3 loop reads CASSIRPDYGYTF. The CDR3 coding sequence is TGTGCCAGCAGTATTCGACCGGACTATGGCTACACCTTC.

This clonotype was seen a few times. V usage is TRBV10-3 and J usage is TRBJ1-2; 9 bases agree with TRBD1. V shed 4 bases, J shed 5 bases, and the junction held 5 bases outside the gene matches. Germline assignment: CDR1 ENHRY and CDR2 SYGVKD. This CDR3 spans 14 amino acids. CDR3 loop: CAISGTGELYGYTF. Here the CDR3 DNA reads TGTGCCATCAGTGGGACAGGGGAACTATATGGCTACACCTTC.

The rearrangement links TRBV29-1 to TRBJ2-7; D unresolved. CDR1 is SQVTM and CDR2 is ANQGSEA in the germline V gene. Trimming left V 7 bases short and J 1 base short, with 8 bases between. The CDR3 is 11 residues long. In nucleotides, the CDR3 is TGCAGCGCCGCCTATTCCTACGAGCAGTACTTC. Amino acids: CSAAYSYEQYF.

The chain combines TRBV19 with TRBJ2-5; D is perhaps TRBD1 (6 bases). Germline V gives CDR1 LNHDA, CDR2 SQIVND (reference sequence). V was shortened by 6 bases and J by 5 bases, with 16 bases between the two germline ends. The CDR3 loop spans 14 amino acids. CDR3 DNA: TGTGCCAGTAGGATGAACAGGGCCGGGGAGACCCAGTACTTC. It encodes CASRMNRAGETQYF.

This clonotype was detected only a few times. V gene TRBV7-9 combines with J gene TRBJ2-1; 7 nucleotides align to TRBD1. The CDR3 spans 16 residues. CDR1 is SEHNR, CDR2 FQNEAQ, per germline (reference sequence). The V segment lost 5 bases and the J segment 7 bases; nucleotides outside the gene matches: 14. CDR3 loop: CASSEGGRVMWNEQFF. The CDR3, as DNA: TGTGCCAGCAGCGAAGGGGGCAGGGTGATGTGGAATGAGCAGTTCTTC.

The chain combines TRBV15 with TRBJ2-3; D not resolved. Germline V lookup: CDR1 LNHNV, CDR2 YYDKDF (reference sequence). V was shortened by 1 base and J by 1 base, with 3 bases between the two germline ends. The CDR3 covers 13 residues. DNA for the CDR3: TGTGCCACCAGCAGAGGCGGCACAGATACGCAGTATTTT. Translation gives CATSRGGTDTQYF.

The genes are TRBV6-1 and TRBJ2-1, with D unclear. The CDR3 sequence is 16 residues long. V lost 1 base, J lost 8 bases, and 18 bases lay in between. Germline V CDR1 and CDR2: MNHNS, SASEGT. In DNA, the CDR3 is TGTGCCAGCAGTGAAGATCGGCGGTATTGGAGCGATGAGCAGTTCTTC. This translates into CASSEDRRYWSDEQFF.

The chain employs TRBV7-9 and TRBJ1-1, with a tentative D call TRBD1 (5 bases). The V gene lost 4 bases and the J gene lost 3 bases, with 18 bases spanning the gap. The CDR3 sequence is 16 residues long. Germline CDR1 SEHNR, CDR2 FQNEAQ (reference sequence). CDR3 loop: CASSSLAGGGDTEAFF. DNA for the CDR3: TGTGCCAGCAGCTCCCTGGCGGGGGGGGGGGACACTGAAGCTTTCTTT.

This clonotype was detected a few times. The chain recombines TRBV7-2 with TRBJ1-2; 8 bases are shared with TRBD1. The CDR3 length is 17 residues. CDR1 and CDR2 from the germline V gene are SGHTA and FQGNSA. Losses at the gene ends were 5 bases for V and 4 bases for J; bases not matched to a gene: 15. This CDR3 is CASSQEYRDRSTYGYTF. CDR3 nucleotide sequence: TGTGCCAGCAGCCAAGAATACCGGGACAGGTCTACCTATGGCTACACCTTC.

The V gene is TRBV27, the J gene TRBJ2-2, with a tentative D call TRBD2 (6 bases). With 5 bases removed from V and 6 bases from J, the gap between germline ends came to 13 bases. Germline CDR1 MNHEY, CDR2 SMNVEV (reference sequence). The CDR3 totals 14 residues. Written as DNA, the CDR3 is TGTGCCAGCAGTATGCGGGGAGGCCCCGGGGAGCTGTTTTTT. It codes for CASSMRGGPGELFF.

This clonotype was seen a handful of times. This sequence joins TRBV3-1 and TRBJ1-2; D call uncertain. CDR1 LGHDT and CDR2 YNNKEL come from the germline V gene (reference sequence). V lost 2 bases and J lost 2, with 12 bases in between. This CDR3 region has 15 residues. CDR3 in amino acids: CASSQRGGPNYGYTF. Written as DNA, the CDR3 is TGTGCCAGCAGCCAACGCGGAGGGCCGAACTATGGCTACACCTTC.

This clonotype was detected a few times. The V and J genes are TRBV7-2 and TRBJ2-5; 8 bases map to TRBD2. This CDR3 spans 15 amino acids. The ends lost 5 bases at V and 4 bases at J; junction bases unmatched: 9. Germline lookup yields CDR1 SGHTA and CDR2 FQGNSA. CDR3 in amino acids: CASSRGGLAGETQYF. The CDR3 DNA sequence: TGTGCCAGCAGCCGGGGCGGACTAGCTGGAGAGACCCAGTACTTC.

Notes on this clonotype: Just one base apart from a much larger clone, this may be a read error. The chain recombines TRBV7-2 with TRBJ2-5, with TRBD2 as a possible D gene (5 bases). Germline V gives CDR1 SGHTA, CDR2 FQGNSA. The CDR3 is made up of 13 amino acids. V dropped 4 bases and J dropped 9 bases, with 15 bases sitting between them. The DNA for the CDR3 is TGTGCCAGCAGCTCGGACTCCTGGGAGCCCCAGTACTTC. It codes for CASSSDSWEPQYF.

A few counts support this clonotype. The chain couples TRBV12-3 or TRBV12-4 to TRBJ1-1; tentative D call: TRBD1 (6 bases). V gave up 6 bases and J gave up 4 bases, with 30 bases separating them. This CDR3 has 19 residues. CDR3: CASSYQYYREPKRSTEAFF. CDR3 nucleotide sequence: TGTGCCAGCAGCTACCAGTACTACAGGGAACCCAAGAGAAGCACTGAAGCTTTCTTT.

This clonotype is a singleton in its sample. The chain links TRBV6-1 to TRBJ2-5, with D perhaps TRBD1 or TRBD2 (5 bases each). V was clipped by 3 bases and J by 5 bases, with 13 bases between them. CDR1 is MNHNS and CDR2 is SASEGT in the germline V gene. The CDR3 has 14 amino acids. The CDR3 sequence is CASSEHPGGETQYF. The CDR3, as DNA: TGTGCCAGCAGTGAGCACCCTGGGGGTGAGACCCAGTACTTC.

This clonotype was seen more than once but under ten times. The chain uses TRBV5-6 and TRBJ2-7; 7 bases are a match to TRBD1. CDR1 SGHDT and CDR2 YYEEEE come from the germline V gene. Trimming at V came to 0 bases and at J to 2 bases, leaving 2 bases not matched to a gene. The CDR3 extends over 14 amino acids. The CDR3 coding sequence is TGTGCCAGCAGCTTGGAGGGGGCGCCCTACGAGCAGTACTTC. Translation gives CASSLEGAPYEQYF.

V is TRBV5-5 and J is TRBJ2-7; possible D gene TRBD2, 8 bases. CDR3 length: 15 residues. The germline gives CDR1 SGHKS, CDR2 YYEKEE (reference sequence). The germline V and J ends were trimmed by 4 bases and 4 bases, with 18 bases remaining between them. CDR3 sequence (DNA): TGTGCCAGCAGCCCTCAGGGGGGACTAGTGTACGAGCAGTACTTC. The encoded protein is CASSPQGGLVYEQYF.

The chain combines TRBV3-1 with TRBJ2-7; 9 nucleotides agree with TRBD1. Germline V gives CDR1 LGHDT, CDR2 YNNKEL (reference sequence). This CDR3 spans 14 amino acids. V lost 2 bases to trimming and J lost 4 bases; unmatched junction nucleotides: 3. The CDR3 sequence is CASSQRTGDYEQYF. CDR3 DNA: TGTGCCAGCAGCCAACGGACAGGGGATTACGAGCAGTACTTC.

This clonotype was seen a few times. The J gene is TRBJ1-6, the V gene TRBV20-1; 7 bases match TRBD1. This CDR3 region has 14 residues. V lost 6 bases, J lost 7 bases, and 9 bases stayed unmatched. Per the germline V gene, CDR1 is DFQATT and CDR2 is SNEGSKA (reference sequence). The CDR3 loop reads CSASTGTVNSPLHF. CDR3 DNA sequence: TGCAGTGCCTCCACCGGGACAGTAAATTCACCCCTCCACTTT.

Here the CDR3 DNA reads TGTGCCAGCAGCTTCCGACAGTCCAACACTGAAGCTTTCTTT. Its translation: CASSFRQSNTEAFF. The chain links TRBV7-2 to TRBJ1-1; a weak D match, TRBD1 (5 bases). Trimming took 3 bases from V and 2 from J, leaving 10 bases between them. CDR3 size: 14 residues. CDR1 and CDR2 from the germline V gene are SGHTA and FQGNSA.

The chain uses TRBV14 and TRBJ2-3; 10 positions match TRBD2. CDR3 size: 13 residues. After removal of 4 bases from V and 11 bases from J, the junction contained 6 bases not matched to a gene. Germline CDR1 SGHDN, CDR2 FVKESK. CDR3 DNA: TGTGCCAGCAGCCGGCTGGGACTAGCGAGGCAGTATTTT. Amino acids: CASSRLGLARQYF. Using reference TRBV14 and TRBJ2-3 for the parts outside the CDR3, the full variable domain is EAGVTQFPSHSVIEKGQTVTLRCDPISGHDNLYWYRRVMGKEIKFLLHFVKESKQDESGMPNNRFLAERTGGTYSTLKVQPAELEDSGVYFCASSRLGLARQYFGPGTRLTVL.

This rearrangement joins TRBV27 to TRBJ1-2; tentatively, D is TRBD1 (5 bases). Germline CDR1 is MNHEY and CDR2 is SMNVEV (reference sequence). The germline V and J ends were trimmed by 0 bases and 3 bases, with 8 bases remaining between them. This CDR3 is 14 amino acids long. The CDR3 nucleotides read TGTGCCAGCAGTTTATCCAGGGAGGACTATGGCTACACCTTC. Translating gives CASSLSREDYGYTF.